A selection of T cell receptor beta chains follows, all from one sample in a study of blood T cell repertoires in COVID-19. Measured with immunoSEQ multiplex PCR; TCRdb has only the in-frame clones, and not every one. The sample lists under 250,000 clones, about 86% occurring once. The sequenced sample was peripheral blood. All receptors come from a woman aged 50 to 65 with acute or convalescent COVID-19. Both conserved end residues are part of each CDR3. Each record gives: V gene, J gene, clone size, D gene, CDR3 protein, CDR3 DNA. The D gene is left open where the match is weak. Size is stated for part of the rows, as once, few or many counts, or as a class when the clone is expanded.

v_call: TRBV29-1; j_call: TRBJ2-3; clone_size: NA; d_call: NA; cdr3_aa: CSVRPSGQSTDTQYF; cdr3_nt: TGCAGCGTCCGACCCTCCGGACAGTCCACAGATACGCAGTATTTT
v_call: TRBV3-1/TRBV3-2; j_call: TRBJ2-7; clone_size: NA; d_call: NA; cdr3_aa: CASSQRGSYEQYF; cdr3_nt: TGTGCCAGCAGCCAAAGGGGTTCCTACGAGCAGTACTTC
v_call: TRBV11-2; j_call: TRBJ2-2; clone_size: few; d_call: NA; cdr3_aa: CASSLGQESNTGELFF; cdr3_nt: TGTGCCAGCAGCTTAGGTCAGGAATCGAACACCGGGGAGCTGTTTTTT
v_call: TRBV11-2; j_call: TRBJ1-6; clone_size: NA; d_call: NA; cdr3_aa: CASSPQSGNSPLHF; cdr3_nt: TGTGCCAGCAGCCCCCAGTCGGGGAATTCACCCCTCCACTTT
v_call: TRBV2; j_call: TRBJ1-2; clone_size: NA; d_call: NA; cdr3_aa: CASIGTWAAYGYTF; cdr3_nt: TGTGCCAGCATAGGAACTTGGGCAGCCTATGGCTACACCTTC
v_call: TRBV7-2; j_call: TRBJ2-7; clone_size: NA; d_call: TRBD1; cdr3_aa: CAGSTDRGGTYEQYF; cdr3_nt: TGTGCCGGCAGCACCGACAGGGGGGGAACCTACGAGCAGTACTTC
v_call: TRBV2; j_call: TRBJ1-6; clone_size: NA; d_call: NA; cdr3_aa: CASTATRQEVALHF; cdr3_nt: TGTGCCAGCACCGCAACCAGGCAGGAGGTAGCCCTCCACTTT
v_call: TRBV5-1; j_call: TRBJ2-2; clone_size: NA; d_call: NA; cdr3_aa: CASSLAGEAGELFF; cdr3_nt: TGCGCCAGCAGCTTGGCGGGAGAGGCCGGGGAGCTGTTTTTT
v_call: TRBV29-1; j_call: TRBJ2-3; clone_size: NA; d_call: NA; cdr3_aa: CSVILAGTDTQYF; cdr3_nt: TGCAGCGTTATCTTAGCGGGCACAGATACGCAGTATTTT
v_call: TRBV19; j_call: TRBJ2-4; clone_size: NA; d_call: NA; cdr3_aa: CASSNLMRHLAKNIQYF; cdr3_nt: TGTGCCAGTAGTAATTTAATGCGGCACCTAGCCAAAAACATTCAGTACTTC
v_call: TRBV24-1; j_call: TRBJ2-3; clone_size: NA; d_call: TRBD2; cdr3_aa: CATSDSLAGGTDTQYF; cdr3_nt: TGTGCCACCAGTGATTCCTTAGCGGGAGGGACAGATACGCAGTATTTT
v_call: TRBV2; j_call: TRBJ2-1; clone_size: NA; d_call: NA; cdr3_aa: CASRVEGRGYNEQFF; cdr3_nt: TGTGCCAGCAGGGTGGAGGGAAGAGGGTACAATGAGCAGTTCTTC
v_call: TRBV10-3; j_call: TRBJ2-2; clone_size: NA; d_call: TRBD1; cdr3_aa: CAISESWEWQGAGGELFF; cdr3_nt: TGTGCCATCAGTGAATCCTGGGAGTGGCAGGGGGCAGGCGGGGAGCTGTTTTTT
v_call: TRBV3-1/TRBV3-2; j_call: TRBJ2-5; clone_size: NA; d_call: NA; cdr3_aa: CASTKRGSLSETQYF; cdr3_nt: TGTGCCAGCACCAAACGAGGTAGTTTATCGGAGACCCAGTACTTC
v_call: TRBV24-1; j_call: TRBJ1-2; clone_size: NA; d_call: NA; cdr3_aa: CATSRTAYGYTF; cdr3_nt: TGTGCCACCAGCCGGACAGCCTATGGCTACACCTTC
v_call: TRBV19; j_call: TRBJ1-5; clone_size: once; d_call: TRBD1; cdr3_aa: CASSVGQVEMRNQPQHF; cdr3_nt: TGTGCCAGTAGTGTCGGACAGGTGGAGATGAGGAATCAGCCCCAGCATTTT
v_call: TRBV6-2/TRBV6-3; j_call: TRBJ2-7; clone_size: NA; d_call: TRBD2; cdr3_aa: CASSHTVGGRTYEQYF; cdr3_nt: TGTGCCAGCAGCCATACGGTCGGCGGGAGGACCTACGAGCAGTACTTC
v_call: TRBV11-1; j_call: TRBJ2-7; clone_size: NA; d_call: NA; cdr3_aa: CASSLGDIGGYEQYF; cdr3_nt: TGTGCCAGCAGCTTAGGGGACATAGGAGGCTACGAGCAGTACTTC
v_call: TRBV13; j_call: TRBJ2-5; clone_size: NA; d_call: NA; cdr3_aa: CASSLVSSGQGGETQYF; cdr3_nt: TGTGCCAGCAGCTTAGTCTCTTCCGGGCAGGGCGGAGAGACCCAGTACTTC
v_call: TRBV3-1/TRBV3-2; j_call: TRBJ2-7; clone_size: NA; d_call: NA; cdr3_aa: CASSAGVRGYEQYF; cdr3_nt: TGTGCCAGCAGCGCAGGGGTTCGTGGGTACGAGCAGTACTTC
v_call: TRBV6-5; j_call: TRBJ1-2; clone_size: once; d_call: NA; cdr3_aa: CASIVWGRNGYTF; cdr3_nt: TGTGCCAGCATAGTATGGGGCAGAAATGGCTACACCTTC
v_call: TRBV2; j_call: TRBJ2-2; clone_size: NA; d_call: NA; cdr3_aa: CASMRGTGELFF; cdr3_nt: TGTGCCAGCATGAGGGGGACAGGGGAGCTGTTTTTT
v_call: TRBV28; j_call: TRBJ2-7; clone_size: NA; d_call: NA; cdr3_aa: CASSINSGEQYF; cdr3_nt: TGTGCCAGCAGCATAAACTCGGGAGAGCAGTACTTC
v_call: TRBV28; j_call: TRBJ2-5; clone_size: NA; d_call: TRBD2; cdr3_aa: CASSLRARLAGVLETQYF; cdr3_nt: TGTGCCAGCAGTCTAAGGGCGAGGCTAGCGGGAGTATTGGAGACCCAGTACTTC
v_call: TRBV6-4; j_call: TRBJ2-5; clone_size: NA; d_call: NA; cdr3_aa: CASSDGTLETQYF; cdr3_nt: TGTGCCAGCAGTGATGGGACACTTGAGACCCAGTACTTC
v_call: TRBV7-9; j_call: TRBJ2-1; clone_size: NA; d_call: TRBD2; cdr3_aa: CASSLAMAGGIQGNEQFF; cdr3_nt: TGTGCCAGCAGCTTAGCTATGGCGGGAGGAATACAGGGCAATGAGCAGTTCTTC
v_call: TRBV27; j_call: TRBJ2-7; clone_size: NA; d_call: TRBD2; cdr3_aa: CASSVPGTSGIYEQYF; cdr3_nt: TGTGCCAGCAGTGTTCCCGGGACTAGCGGTATCTACGAGCAGTACTTC
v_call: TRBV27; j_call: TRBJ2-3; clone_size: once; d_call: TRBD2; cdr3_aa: CASSLTSEGDTQYF; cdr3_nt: TGTGCCAGCAGTTTAACTAGCGAGGGAGATACGCAGTATTTT
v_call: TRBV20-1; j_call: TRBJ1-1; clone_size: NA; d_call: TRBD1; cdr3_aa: CSASPTGRFFF; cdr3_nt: TGCAGTGCCTCCCCGACAGGGCGATTTTTCTTT
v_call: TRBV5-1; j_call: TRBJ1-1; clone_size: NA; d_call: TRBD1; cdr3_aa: CASSSGQMNTEAFF; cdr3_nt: TGCGCCAGCAGCTCGGGACAGATGAACACTGAAGCTTTCTTT
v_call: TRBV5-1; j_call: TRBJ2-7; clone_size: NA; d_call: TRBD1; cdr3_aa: CASSLTGGEEQYF; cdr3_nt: TGCGCCAGCAGCTTGACAGGGGGCGAAGAGCAGTACTTC
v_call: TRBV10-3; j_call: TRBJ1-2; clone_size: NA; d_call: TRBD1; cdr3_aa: CAISEGQGYGYTF; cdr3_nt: TGTGCCATCAGTGAGGGACAGGGGTATGGCTACACCTTC
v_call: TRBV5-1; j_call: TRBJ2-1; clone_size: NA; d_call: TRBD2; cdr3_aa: CASSLTSGNPYNEQFF; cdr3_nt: TGCGCCAGCAGCTTAACTAGCGGGAACCCCTACAATGAGCAGTTCTTC
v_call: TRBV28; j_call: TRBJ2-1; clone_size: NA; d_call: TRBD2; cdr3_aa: CASRFGTSGIPREQFF; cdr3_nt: TGTGCCAGCAGATTCGGGACTAGCGGGATCCCTAGGGAGCAGTTCTTC
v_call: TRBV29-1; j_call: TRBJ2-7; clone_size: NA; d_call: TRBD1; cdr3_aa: CSVEVPGQVTYEQYF; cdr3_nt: TGCAGCGTTGAAGTCCCGGGACAGGTGACCTACGAGCAGTACTTC
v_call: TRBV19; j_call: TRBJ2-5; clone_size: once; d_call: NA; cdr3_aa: CASQDRGGRETQYF; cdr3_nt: TGTGCCAGTCAAGATAGGGGGGGCAGAGAGACCCAGTACTTC
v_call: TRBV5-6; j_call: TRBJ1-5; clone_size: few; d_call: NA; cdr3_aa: CASSLTGDNQPQHF; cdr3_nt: TGTGCCAGCAGCTTGACGGGGGACAATCAGCCCCAGCATTTT
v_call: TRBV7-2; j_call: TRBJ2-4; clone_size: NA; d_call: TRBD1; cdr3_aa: CASSTGALNIQYF; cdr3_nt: TGTGCCAGCAGTACAGGGGCACTAAACATTCAGTACTTC
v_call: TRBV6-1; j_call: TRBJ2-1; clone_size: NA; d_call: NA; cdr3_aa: CASSEGALYRDEQFF; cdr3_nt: TGTGCCAGCAGTGAGGGGGCCCTCTACAGGGATGAGCAGTTCTTC
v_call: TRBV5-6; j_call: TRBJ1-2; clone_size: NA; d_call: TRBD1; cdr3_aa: CASSLRWQGAWGYTF; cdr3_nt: TGTGCCAGCAGCTTGAGGTGGCAGGGGGCATGGGGCTACACCTTC
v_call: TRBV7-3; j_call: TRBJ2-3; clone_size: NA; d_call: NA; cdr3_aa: CASSLPGGNTDTQYF; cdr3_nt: TGTGCCAGCAGCTTACCTGGCGGGAACACAGATACGCAGTATTTT
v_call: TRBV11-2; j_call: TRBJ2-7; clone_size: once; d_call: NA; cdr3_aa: CASSLQGEQYF; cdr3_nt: TGTGCCAGCAGCTTGCAGGGAGAGCAGTACTTC
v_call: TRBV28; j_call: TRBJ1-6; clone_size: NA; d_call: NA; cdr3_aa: CASTVYSSYNSPLHF; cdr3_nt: TGTGCCAGCACCGTTTACAGCTCCTATAATTCACCCCTCCACTTT
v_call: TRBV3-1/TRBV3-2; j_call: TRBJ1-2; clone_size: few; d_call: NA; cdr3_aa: CASSLRSGSEGYTF; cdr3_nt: TGTGCCAGCAGCCTCCGCAGTGGGTCGGAGGGCTACACCTTC
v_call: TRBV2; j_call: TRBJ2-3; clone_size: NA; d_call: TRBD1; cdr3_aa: CASNQPGQSTDTQYF; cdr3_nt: TGTGCCAGCAACCAACCGGGACAGAGCACAGATACGCAGTATTTT
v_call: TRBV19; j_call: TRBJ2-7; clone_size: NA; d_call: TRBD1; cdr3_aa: CASSIQGQLYEQYF; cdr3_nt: TGTGCCAGTAGTATTCAGGGACAGCTCTACGAGCAGTACTTC
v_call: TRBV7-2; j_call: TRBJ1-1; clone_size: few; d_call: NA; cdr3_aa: CASSSWLLAFF; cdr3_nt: TGTGCCAGCAGCTCCTGGCTGTTAGCTTTCTTT
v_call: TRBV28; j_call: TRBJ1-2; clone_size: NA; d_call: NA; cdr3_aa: CASSLSSESSYTF; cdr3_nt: TGTGCCAGCAGTTTAAGCTCGGAGTCGAGCTACACCTTC
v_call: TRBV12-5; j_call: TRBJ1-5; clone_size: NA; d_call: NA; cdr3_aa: CASGFYLDRSDQPQHF; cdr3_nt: TGTGCTAGTGGTTTTTACCTCGACAGGTCCGATCAGCCCCAGCATTTT
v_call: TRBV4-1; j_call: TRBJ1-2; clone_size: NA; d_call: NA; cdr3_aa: CASSQETGVGYGYTF; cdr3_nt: TGCGCCAGCAGCCAAGAAACCGGGGTGGGCTATGGCTACACCTTC
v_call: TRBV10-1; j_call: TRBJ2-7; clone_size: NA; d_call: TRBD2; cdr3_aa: CASGKREADEQYF; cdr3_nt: TGCGCCAGCGGAAAGCGGGAAGCCGACGAGCAGTACTTC
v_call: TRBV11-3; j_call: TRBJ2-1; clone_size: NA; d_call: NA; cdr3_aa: CASSLEGEAAREISYNEQFF; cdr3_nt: TGTGCCAGCAGCTTAGAAGGGGAGGCGGCTAGAGAAATTTCCTACAATGAGCAGTTCTTC
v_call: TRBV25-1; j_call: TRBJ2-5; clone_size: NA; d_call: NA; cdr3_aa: CASSLTSDGSETQYF; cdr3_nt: TGTGCCAGCAGTTTAACCAGCGACGGTTCGGAGACCCAGTACTTC
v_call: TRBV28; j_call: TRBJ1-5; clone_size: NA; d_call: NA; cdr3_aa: CASSFTSASSNQPQHF; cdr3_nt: TGTGCCAGCAGTTTTACCTCAGCTAGTAGCAATCAGCCCCAGCATTTT
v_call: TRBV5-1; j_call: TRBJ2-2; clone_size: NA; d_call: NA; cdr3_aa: CASSLAGTNTGELFF; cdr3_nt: TGCGCCAGCAGCTTGGCTGGGACAAACACCGGGGAGCTGTTTTTT